This TCR beta chain originates from a study of cytomegalovirus exposure and HLA in healthy donors. On this clone itself: Its cognate antigen is unknown.

Notes on the study in general: Prediction of most subjects' HLA-A and HLA-B alleles by TCR beta sequences was reportedly accurate. The availability of immune exposure information extended only to CMV serostatus. What a later analysis showed was that several of the most significant clusters appeared linked to common viral pathogens.

PCR involved 60 Vbeta and 13 Jbeta primers. Produced via immunoSEQ multiplex PCR; TCRdb's table is partial and in-frame only. Among about 100,000 clones listed, roughly four fifths were seen once. This clonotype was sampled from a man aged 45-60 years in good health and CMV-seronegative. Source material: PBMCs.

This chain's CDR3 is CASSQDEGNKMKTQYF. CDR3 nucleotide sequence: TGTGCCAGCAGCCAAGACGAGGGAAACAAGATGAAGACCCAGTACTTC. This rearrangement joins TRBV4-2 to TRBJ2-5; maybe TRBD2 (5 bases). V was clipped by 0 bases and J by 6 bases, with 17 bases between them. The germline gives CDR1 LGHNA, CDR2 YNFKEQ. There are 16 residues in the CDR3.